Listed below are T cell receptor beta chains from one sample, sequenced in a study of T cells in localized non-small cell lung cancer. The data were produced by immunoSEQ multiplex PCR, yet TCRdb's version contains in-frame clones alone and is incomplete. The sample has just under 80,000 clones; 70% to 90% are singletons. This sample comprised peripheral blood, obtained before any cancer treatment. All receptors come from a female donor of 60 years or more with stage I lung adenocarcinoma. The CDR3 runs from the conserved cysteine through the conserved F or W. The order of the fields is J gene, D gene, clone size, V gene, CDR3 protein, CDR3 DNA. The D gene is left open where the match is weak. Some rows mark clone size as missing; the rest say once, few, many or name a class of expanded clone.

TRBJ2-2,TRBD1,.,TRBV5-6,CASSLERDRVLTGELFF,TGTGCCAGCAGCTTGGAGCGCGACAGGGTCCTCACCGGGGAGCTGTTTTTT
TRBJ2-2,TRBD2,.,TRBV7-2,CASSPPGHGRTGELFF,TGTGCCAGCAGCCCTCCGGGCCACGGGAGGACCGGGGAGCTGTTTTTT
TRBJ1-3,TRBD1,once,TRBV13,CASSTGVSGNTIYF,TGTGCCAGCAGCACAGGGGTGTCTGGAAACACCATATATTTT
TRBJ1-1,.,.,TRBV19,CASSFGEHTEAFF,TGTGCCAGTAGCTTCGGGGAGCACACTGAAGCTTTCTTT
TRBJ2-7,.,many,TRBV28,CASTDNSYEQYF,TGTGCCAGCACCGACAACTCCTACGAGCAGTACTTC
TRBJ1-2,TRBD1,.,TRBV29-1,CSVWDRALSGYTF,TGCAGCGTGTGGGACAGGGCTCTGAGTGGCTACACCTTC
TRBJ1-4,.,.,TRBV19,CASSIRATVNEKLFF,TGTGCCAGTAGTATCAGGGCGACCGTTAATGAAAAACTGTTTTTT
TRBJ2-7,.,.,TRBV5-5,CASSLPVIREQYF,TGTGCCAGCAGCTTGCCGGTTATCAGGGAGCAGTACTTC
TRBJ2-1,.,.,TRBV9,CASSPGLVASYNEQFF,TGTGCCAGCAGCCCCGGTTTAGTGGCGTCCTACAATGAGCAGTTCTTC
TRBJ1-2,.,few,TRBV2,CASSDRVARQALSPTNYGYTF,TGTGCCAGCAGTGATAGGGTGGCCCGACAGGCTCTATCCCCCACTAACTATGGCTACACCTTC
TRBJ2-5,TRBD1,.,TRBV7-6,CASSSGQLGETQYF,TGTGCCAGCAGCTCGGGACAGCTCGGAGAGACCCAGTACTTC
TRBJ1-3,.,.,TRBV19,CASSPYRTPSRNTIYF,TGTGCCAGTAGTCCCTACCGAACCCCCAGCAGGAACACCATATATTTT
TRBJ2-6,.,.,TRBV5-1,CASSEHHSGANVLTF,TGCGCCAGCAGCGAGCACCACTCTGGGGCCAACGTCCTGACTTTC
TRBJ1-1,.,.,TRBV2,CASSLQGWGEAFF,TGTGCCAGCAGCTTACAGGGATGGGGTGAAGCTTTCTTT